This T cell receptor (beta chain) was recorded in a study of blood T cell repertoires in COVID-19. There are 12 residues in the CDR3. Germline V gives CDR1 SQVTM, CDR2 ANQGSEA. The V gene end was trimmed by 5 bases and the J gene end by 4 bases; junction bases not matched to a gene: 4. The repertoire was sequenced with immunoSEQ multiplex PCR; TCRdb's copy has only in-frame clones and lacks some. The table lists around 200,000 clones, 87% of them singletons, with 10% in the top ten. The sample consisted of PBMCs or T cells enriched from blood (not recorded which). This receptor was identified in a man aged 18 to 29 with acute COVID-19. The V and J genes are TRBV29-1 and TRBJ1-1; 7 positions agree with TRBD1. The CDR3 DNA reads as TGCAGCGTTTTGGACAGGACCACTGAAGCTTTCTTT. Translated: CSVLDRTTEAFF. The full variable domain, in which reference TRBV29-1 and TRBJ1-1 provide the parts outside the CDR3, is SAVISQKPSRDICQRGTSLTIQCQVDSQVTMMFWYRQQPGQSLTLIATANQGSEATYESGFVIDKFPISRPNLTFSTLTVSNMSPEDSSIYLCSVLDRTTEAFFGQGTRLTVV.